This TCR beta chain derives from a study of immune heterogeneity within non-small cell lung tumors. Study results and limitations: There were identical dominant CDR3 beta clonotypes recurring across tumor sites within a patient, together with site-unique high-frequency clones. Local T-cell clonality tracked moderately but significantly with local tumor mutational burden, giving an R of approximately 0.3. For the most part, the T-cell receptor beta clonotypes present at high frequency were distinct from one individual patient to the next.

Bulk tumor genomic DNA (around 600 ng per sample) served as template. Doctors removed several biopsies from each primary tumor during surgery, keeping them far apart. The study enrolled patients with untreated, newly diagnosed non-small cell lung cancer who underwent curative surgery. Surgery with curative intent was being performed on the donors, who were newly diagnosed non-small cell lung cancer patients. With 32 V and 13 J primers, multiplex PCR amplified the TCR beta CDR3. MiXCR, applied by TCRdb to the multiplex PCR reads, yields one record per CDR3 protein. The data show 15,000 or so distinct CDR3 sequences, 28% seen once. By share of the sample, this clonotype is medium-sized. Its antigen remains unknown. Sequencing was performed on lung tumor tissue. This sequence was found in a middle-aged man with non-small cell lung cancer.

The DNA of the CDR3 is TGCAGTGCAGACAGGTCTAGCTATGGCTACACCTTC. It is translated as CSADRSSYGYTF. V is TRBV20-1 and J is TRBJ1-2, with D perhaps TRBD1 (6 bases). Trimming removed 6 bases at V and 4 bases at J, with 12 bases between. Germline values: CDR1 DFQATT, CDR2 SNEGSKA (reference sequence). The CDR3 length is 12 residues.